Listed below are T cell receptor beta chains from one sample, sequenced in a study of cytomegalovirus exposure and HLA in healthy donors. Libraries were prepared by immunoSEQ multiplex PCR; TCRdb keeps only in-frame clonotypes and omits some of them. The sample has about 150,000 clones, approximately 8.9% seen once. The sample taken for sequencing was PBMCs. The origin of the receptors is a woman between 40 and 55 years old in good health and CMV-seropositive. Each CDR3 is given with its conserved first and last residue. D genes are given only for firm matches. The size of a clone is reported for some rows only, either as once, few or many, or as a class for expanded clones.

D gene: .
V gene: TRBV27
J gene: TRBJ2-2
clone size: .
CDR3 DNA: TGTGCCAGCAGTCAATTACTCAGGACTGAGGGCACCGGGGAGCTGTTTTTT
CDR3 protein: CASSQLLRTEGTGELFF

D gene: TRBD1
V gene: TRBV5-1
J gene: TRBJ2-5
clone size: .
CDR3 DNA: TGCGCCAGCAGCTTGGAAAAAGACAGGGGGAAGGAGACCCAGTACTTC
CDR3 protein: CASSLEKDRGKETQYF

D gene: TRBD1
V gene: TRBV5-4
J gene: TRBJ2-3
clone size: .
CDR3 DNA: TGTGCCAGCAGCACCACAGGGGTCCAAGCTCCAGATACGCAGTATTTT
CDR3 protein: CASSTTGVQAPDTQYF

D gene: .
V gene: TRBV4-1
J gene: TRBJ1-3
clone size: few
CDR3 DNA: TGCGCCAGCAGCCAAGACCCCCAGGGAGGAAACACCATATATTTT
CDR3 protein: CASSQDPQGGNTIYF

D gene: .
V gene: TRBV6-1
J gene: TRBJ1-5
clone size: few
CDR3 DNA: TGTGCCAGCAGTGGGGAGGGGGATCAGCCCCAGCATTTT
CDR3 protein: CASSGEGDQPQHF

D gene: TRBD1
V gene: TRBV7-2
J gene: TRBJ2-7
clone size: .
CDR3 DNA: TGTGCCAGCAGTCGACAGGGGGCGACGCCAATCTACGAGCAGTACTTC
CDR3 protein: CASSRQGATPIYEQYF

D gene: TRBD1
V gene: TRBV18
J gene: TRBJ1-1
clone size: .
CDR3 DNA: TGTGCCAGCTCAATCCGGGGACAGGGGGCAGACACTGAAGCTTTCTTT
CDR3 protein: CASSIRGQGADTEAFF

D gene: TRBD1
V gene: TRBV5-1
J gene: TRBJ2-2
clone size: .
CDR3 DNA: TGCGCCAGCAGCCAAGGCACAGGGGGCATAACCGGGGAGCTGTTTTTT
CDR3 protein: CASSQGTGGITGELFF

D gene: TRBD1
V gene: TRBV5-4
J gene: TRBJ1-6
clone size: .
CDR3 DNA: TGTGCCAGCAGCTCGGGACAGGGTGGTTCACCCCTCCACTTT
CDR3 protein: CASSSGQGGSPLHF

D gene: .
V gene: TRBV5-1
J gene: TRBJ1-1
clone size: few
CDR3 DNA: TGCGCCAGCAGCTTAGTTGGGGGGAGCGATATTGAAGCTTTCTTT
CDR3 protein: CASSLVGGSDIEAFF

D gene: TRBD2
V gene: TRBV7-2
J gene: TRBJ2-5
clone size: .
CDR3 DNA: TGTGCCAGCAGCTTAGCGCTAGCGGGGGCGTACCAAGAGACCCAGTACTTC
CDR3 protein: CASSLALAGAYQETQYF

D gene: .
V gene: TRBV5-1
J gene: TRBJ1-1
clone size: few
CDR3 DNA: TGCGCCAGCAGCTTAACAGGGAAAACTGAAGCTTTCTTT
CDR3 protein: CASSLTGKTEAFF